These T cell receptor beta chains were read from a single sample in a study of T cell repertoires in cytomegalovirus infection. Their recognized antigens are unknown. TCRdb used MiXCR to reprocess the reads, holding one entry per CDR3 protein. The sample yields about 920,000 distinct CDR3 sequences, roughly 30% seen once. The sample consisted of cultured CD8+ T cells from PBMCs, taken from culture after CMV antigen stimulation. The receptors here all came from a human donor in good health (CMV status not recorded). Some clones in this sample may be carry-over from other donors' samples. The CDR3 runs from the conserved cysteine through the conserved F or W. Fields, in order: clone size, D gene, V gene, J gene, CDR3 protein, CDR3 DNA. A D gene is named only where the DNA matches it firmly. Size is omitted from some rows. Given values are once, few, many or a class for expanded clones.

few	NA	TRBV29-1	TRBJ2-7	CSVMTSQGIYEQYF	TGCAGCGTTATGACTAGTCAAGGAATCTACGAGCAGTACTTC
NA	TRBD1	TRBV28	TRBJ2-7	CASSTNRGVSYEQYF	TGTGCCAGCAGTACCAACAGGGGAGTTTCCTACGAGCAGTACTTC
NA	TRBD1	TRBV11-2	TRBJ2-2	CANKDRGGTGELFF	TGTGCCAACAAGGACAGGGGTGGCACCGGGGAGCTGTTTTTT
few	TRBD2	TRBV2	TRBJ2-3	CASPNVGLAGDTDTQYF	TGTGCCAGCCCCAACGTCGGACTAGCGGGGGACACAGATACGCAGTATTTT
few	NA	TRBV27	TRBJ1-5	CASSPAPASGQWVKQPQHF	TGTGCCAGCAGTCCTGCTCCGGCTTCGGGGCAGTGGGTAAAACAGCCCCAGCATTTT
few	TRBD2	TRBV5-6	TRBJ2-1	CASSRTSGGLNLYNEQFF	TGTGCCAGCAGCCGGACTAGCGGGGGGCTAAACCTATACAATGAGCAGTTCTTC
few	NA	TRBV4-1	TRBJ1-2	CASSQQGSNYGYTF	TGCGCCAGCAGCCAGCAAGGGTCTAACTATGGCTACACCTTC
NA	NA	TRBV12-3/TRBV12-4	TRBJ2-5	CASTDRGRGDETQYF	TGTGCCAGCACCGACCGGGGCAGGGGTGATGAGACCCAGTACTTC
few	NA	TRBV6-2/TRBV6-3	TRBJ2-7	CASSRPSEQYF	TGTGCCAGCTCCCGTCCGAGTGAGCAGTACTTC
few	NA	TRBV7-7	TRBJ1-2	CALIYGYTF	TGTGCTCTCATATATGGCTACACCTTC
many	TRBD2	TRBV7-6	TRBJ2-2	CASSSSFTSGVTGELFF	TGTGCCAGCAGCTCTTCATTCACTAGCGGGGTCACCGGGGAGCTGTTTTTT
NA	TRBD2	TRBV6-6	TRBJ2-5	CASSYDSQRGGPGTQYF	TGTGCCAGCAGTTACGATTCTCAGCGGGGGGGCCCAGGGACCCAGTACTTC
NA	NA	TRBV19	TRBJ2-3	CASSIQGGAGSADTQYF	TGTGCCAGTAGTATCCAGGGGGGAGCGGGGTCTGCAGATACGCAGTATTTT
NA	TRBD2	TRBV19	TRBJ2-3	CASNISPGLAASDTQYF	TGTGCCAGTAATATTTCTCCCGGACTAGCTGCTTCAGATACGCAGTATTTT
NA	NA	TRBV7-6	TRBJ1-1	CATPGQVNTEAFF	TGTGCCACCCCGGGACAAGTAAACACTGAAGCTTTCTTT
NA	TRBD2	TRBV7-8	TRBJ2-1	CASRLGRGVINEQFF	TGTGCCAGCAGGCTGGGGCGGGGGGTGATCAATGAGCAGTTCTTC
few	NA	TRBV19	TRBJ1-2	CASSIKAGAHYGYTF	TGTGCCAGTAGTATAAAGGCGGGAGCGCATTATGGCTACACCTTC
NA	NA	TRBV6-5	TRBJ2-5	CASRGFHETQYF	TGTGCCAGCAGGGGGTTTCACGAGACCCAGTACTTC
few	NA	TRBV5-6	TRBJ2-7	CASRAGTNTYEQYF	TGTGCCAGCAGAGCTGGGACAAATACCTACGAGCAGTACTTC
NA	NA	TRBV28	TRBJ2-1	CASSLEYGTYRNEQFF	TGTGCCAGCAGTTTAGAGTATGGGACGTACCGGAATGAGCAGTTCTTC
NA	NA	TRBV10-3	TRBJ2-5	CATNQGQETQYF	TGTGCCACCAATCAGGGACAAGAGACCCAGTACTTC
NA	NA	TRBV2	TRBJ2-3	CASSAVLEFSTDTQYF	TGTGCCAGCAGCGCCGTACTGGAATTCAGCACAGATACGCAGTATTTT
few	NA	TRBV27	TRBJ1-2	CASSLTLGGTYGYTF	TGTGCCAGCAGTTTAACTCTCGGCGGAACCTATGGCTACACCTTC
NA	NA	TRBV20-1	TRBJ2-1	CSARKENEQFF	TGCAGTGCTAGAAAGGAGAATGAGCAGTTCTTC